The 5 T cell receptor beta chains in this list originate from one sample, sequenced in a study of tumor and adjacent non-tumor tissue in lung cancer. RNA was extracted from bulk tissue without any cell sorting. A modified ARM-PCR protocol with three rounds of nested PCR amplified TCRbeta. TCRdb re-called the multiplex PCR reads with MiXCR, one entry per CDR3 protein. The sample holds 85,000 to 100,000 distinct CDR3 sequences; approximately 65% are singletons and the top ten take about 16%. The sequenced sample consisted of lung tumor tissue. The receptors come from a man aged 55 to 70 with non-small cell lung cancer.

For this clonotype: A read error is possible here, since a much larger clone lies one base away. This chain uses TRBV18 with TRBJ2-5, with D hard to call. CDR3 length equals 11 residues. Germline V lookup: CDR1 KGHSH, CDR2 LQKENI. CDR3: CASSTQDTQYF. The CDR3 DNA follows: TGTGCCAGCTCAACCCAAGATACCCAGTACTTC.

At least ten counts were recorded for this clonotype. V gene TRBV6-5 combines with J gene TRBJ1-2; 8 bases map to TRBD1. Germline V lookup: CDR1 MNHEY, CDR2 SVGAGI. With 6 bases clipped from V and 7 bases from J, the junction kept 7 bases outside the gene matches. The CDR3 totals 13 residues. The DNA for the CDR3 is TGTGCCAGCAGATGGACAGGGATGGGTGGCTACACCTTC. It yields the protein CASRWTGMGGYTF.

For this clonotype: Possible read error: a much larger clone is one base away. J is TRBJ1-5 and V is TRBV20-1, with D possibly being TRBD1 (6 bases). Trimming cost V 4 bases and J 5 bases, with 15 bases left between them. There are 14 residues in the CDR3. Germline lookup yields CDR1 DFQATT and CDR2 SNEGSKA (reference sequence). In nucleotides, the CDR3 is TGCAGTGCTAATTTACAGGGATTCTATCAGCCCCAGCATTTT. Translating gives CSANLQGFYQPQHF.

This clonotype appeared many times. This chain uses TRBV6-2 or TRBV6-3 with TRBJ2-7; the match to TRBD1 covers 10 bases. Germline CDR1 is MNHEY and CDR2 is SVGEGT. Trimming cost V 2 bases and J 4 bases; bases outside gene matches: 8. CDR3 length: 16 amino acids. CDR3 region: CASSYLAGTGVYEQYF. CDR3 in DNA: TGTGCCAGCAGTTACCTTGCCGGGACAGGGGTTTACGAGCAGTACTTC.

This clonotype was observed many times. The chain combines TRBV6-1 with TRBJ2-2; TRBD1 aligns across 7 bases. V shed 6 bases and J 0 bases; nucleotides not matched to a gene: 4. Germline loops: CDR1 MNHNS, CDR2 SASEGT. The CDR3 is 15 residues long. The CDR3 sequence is CASRAGTANTGELFF. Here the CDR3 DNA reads TGTGCCAGCAGGGCCGGGACAGCGAACACCGGGGAGCTGTTTTTT.